These 5 T cell receptor beta chains came from one sample sequenced in a study of spatial heterogeneity in lung cancer. Time point here: sample taken at primary tumor resection. Researchers sequenced whole RNA taken from tumor, nontumor lung or frozen PBMC without sorting. TCRdb redid the calling of the 5' RACE reads with MiXCR, one entry per CDR3 protein. Of approximately 40,000 distinct CDR3 sequences detected, less than 5.5% appear once; the ten largest clones hold just over 25%. The material sequenced was PBMCs, taken at surgery. These receptors all stem from a female donor with early-stage non-small cell lung cancer.

The chain links TRBV4-1 to TRBJ1-2; D is undetermined. CDR1 and CDR2 from the germline V gene are MGHRA and YSYEKL. The CDR3 covers 15 residues. The ends were cut back, 0 bases at V and 7 bases at J, with 15 bases in the middle. CDR3 nucleotides: TGCGCCAGCAGCCAAGAACTGCAGGACGGGGTTGGCTACACCTTC. Its protein product is CASSQELQDGVGYTF.

The chain uses TRBV6-2 or TRBV6-3 and TRBJ1-1; possible D gene TRBD1, 5 bases. The CDR3 spans 13 residues. V was clipped by 2 bases and J by 4 bases, with 8 bases between them. Germline-derived CDR1 and CDR2 are MNHEY and SVGEGT. As DNA, the CDR3 is TGTGCCAGCAGTTACGGGGGGATCACTGAAGCTTTCTTT. Translating it yields CASSYGGITEAFF.

This chain connects TRBV14 to TRBJ1-1; weak D call: TRBD1 (6 bases). Germline loops: CDR1 SGHDN, CDR2 FVKESK. This CDR3 contains 15 residues. Between the trimmed V and J ends, which lost 4 bases and 6 bases, there was a span of 18 bases. In nucleotides, the CDR3 is TGTGCCAGCAGCCTCGGACGGGGGCGCCGTCCTGAAGCTTTCTTT. Protein: CASSLGRGRRPEAFF.

This clonotype was picked up many times. The CDR3, as DNA: TGTGCCAGCATGAGGGTAGGGGCAGGATCACGGGGTAGCAATCAGCCCCAGCATTTT. Protein: CASMRVGAGSRGSNQPQHF. This chain connects TRBV28 to TRBJ1-5; D might be TRBD1 (5 bases). This CDR3 contains 19 residues. In germline, CDR1 is MDHEN, CDR2 SYDVKM. V lost 7 bases to trimming and J lost 0 bases, with 25 bases between them.

This clonotype was recorded many times. CDR3 sequence (DNA): TGCGCCAGCAGCCGGGACAGCGAAAACATTCAGTACTTC. Its translation: CASSRDSENIQYF. The rearrangement uses TRBV4-3 and TRBJ2-4; 7 nucleotides match TRBD1. With V trimmed by 4 bases and J by 5 bases, 2 bases remained unmatched. From germline, CDR1 is LGHNA and CDR2 YSLEER. The CDR3 covers 13 residues.